The present entry profiles one T cell receptor (beta chain) with its context. Sample treatment: 15 to 20 received Ad26.COV2.S at low or high dose, single or two shots; a few received placebo; per-sample allocation not given. Vaccine and placebo recipients were sampled on day 63 after the first injection. Using immunoSEQ multiplex PCR, the repertoire was profiled, and TCRdb retains in-frame clones only, with some absent. Among roughly 350,000 clones listed, about 86% were seen once. This CDR3 has 13 residues. In germline, CDR1 is MNHEY, CDR2 SVGAGI. Trimming cost V 5 bases and J 4 bases, with 11 bases left between them. These data come from a study of Ad26.COV2.S vaccination and SARS-CoV-2 variants.

The specimen comprised peripheral blood, sampled in a trial of Ad26.COV2.S vaccine versus placebo. The chain uses TRBV6-5 and TRBJ1-1; D ambiguous. This TCR derives from a person between 18 and 59 years old who received the Ad26.COV2.S COVID-19 vaccine or a placebo. As DNA, the CDR3 is TGTGCCAGCAGTCGACTCCGGCCCACTGAAGCTTTCTTT. Its protein is CASSRLRPTEAFF.